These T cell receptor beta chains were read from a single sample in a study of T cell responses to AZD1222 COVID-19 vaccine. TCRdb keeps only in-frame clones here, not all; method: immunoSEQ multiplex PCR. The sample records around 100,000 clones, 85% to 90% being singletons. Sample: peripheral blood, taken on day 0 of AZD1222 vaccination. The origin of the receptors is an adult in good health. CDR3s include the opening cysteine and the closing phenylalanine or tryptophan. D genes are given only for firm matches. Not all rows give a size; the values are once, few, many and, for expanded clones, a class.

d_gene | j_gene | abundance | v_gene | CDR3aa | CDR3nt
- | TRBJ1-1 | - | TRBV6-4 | CASRPFGGGTEAFF | TGTGCCAGCAGACCCTTCGGGGGGGGGACTGAAGCTTTCTTT
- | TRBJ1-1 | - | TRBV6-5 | CASTLTERNTEAFF | TGTGCCAGCACCCTGACAGAACGTAACACTGAAGCTTTCTTT
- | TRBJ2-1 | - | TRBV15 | CATSRSSVSSYNEQFF | TGTGCCACCAGCAGATCGTCGGTTAGCTCCTACAATGAGCAGTTCTTC
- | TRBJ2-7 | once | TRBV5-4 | CASSLGGVYEQYF | TGTGCCAGCAGCTTGGGTGGTGTCTACGAGCAGTACTTC
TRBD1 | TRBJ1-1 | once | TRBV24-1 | CATSDRGQGGSWWTEAFF | TGTGCCACCAGTGATCGAGGACAGGGGGGAAGCTGGTGGACTGAAGCTTTCTTT
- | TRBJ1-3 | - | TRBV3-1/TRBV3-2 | CASSQFLLPGNTIYF | TGTGCCAGCAGCCAATTTCTTCTACCTGGAAACACCATATATTTT
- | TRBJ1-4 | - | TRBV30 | CAWSVNLRDGEKLFF | TGTGCCTGGAGTGTAAATTTACGGGACGGTGAAAAACTGTTTTTT
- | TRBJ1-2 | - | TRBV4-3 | CASSQAIANYGYTF | TGCGCCAGCAGCCAAGCCATAGCTAACTATGGCTACACCTTC
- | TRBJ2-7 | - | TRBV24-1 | CATSDPTRGRGMYF | TGTGCCACCAGTGACCCCACCCGGGGGAGGGGGATGTACTTC
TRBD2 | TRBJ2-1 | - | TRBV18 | CASSPTGLAGGPGEQFF | TGTGCCAGCTCACCGACGGGACTAGCGGGGGGGCCGGGTGAGCAGTTCTTC
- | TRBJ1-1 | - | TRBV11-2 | CASSLLLNTEAFF | TGTGCCAGCAGCTTATTACTGAACACTGAAGCTTTCTTT
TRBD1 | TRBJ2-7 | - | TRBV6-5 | CASSTVGTGSREQYF | TGTGCCAGCAGTACCGTGGGGACAGGGTCTCGCGAGCAGTACTTC
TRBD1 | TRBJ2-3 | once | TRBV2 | CASSKDRITQYF | TGTGCCAGCAGTAAGGACAGGATAACGCAGTATTTT
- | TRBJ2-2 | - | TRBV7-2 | CASSFDPGGELFF | TGTGCCAGCAGCTTTGACCCGGGCGGGGAGCTGTTTTTT